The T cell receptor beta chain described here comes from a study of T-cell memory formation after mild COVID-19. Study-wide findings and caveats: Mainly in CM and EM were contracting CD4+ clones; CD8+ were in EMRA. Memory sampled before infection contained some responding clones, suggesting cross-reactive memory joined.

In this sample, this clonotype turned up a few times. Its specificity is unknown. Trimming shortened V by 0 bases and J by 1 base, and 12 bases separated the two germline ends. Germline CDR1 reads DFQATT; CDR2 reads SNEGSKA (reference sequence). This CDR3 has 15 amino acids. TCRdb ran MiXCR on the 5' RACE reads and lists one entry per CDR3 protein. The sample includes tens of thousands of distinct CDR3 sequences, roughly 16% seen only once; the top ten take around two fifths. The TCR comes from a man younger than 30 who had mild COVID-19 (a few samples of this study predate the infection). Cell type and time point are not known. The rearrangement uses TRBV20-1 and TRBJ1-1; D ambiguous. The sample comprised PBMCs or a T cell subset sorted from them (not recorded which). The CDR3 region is CSARDGQFSNTEAFF. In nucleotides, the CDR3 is TGCAGTGCTAGAGATGGCCAGTTTTCGAACACTGAAGCTTTCTTT.